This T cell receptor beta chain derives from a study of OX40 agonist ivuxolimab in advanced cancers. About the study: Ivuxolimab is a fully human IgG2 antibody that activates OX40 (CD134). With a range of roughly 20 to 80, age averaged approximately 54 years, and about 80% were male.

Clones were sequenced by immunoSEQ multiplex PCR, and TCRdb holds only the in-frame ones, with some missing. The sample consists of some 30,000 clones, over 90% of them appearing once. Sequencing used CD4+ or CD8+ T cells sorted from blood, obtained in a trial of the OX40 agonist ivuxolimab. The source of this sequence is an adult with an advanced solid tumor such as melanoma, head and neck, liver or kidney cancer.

The CDR3 bases are TGTGCCAGCAGCTATACTAGTCCCCCGAACACCGGGGAGCTGTTTTTT. Encoded protein: CASSYTSPPNTGELFF. The chain carries TRBV12-1 and TRBJ2-2; the tabulated D call, TRBD2, remains unverified against the DNA. TRBV12-1 is tagged as a pseudogene. The CDR3 spans 16 residues.